These 17 T cell receptor beta chains share one sample of origin, sequenced in a study of T cells after posttransplantation cyclophosphamide. The protocol was immunoSEQ multiplex PCR, while the TCRdb copy is restricted to in-frame clones and leaves out a portion. This sample yields 2,500 to 3,500 clones, of which roughly 62% are seen a single time; approximately 25% belongs to the top ten. Sequencing was done on a sample of memory CD8+ T cells sorted from blood. The receptors here all came from a woman aged 25-40 years in good health and a related stem cell transplant donor.

V is TRBV4-3 and J is TRBJ1-1; tentative D call: TRBD1 (5 bases). V lost 2 bases, J lost 4 bases, and 20 bases lay in between. The germline V gene encodes CDR1 LGHNA and CDR2 YSLEER. CDR3 length equals 17 residues. CDR3: CASSQSRTNPVSTEAFF. The CDR3 coding sequence is TGCGCCAGCAGCCAAAGCCGGACAAACCCTGTGAGCACTGAAGCTTTCTTT.

This chain connects TRBV14 to TRBJ2-5; D unclear. The assigned J gene may be wrong: the sequence end matches TRBJ2-7 better. The CDR3 runs to 14 residues. CDR1 is SGHDN, CDR2 FVKESK, per germline. The CDR3 protein is CASSQDALNYEQYF. The CDR3 DNA sequence: TGTGCCAGCAGCCAAGATGCGCTCAACTACGAGCAGTACTTC.

A remark on this clone: The junction differs from germline at one of its ends, possibly a read error. This same CDR3 is encoded by further DNA sequences in the sample. The chain uses TRBV2 and TRBJ1-6, with 8 bases aligning to TRBD1. From germline, CDR1 is SNHLY and CDR2 FYNNEI. The CDR3 covers 15 residues. The CDR3 DNA follows: TGTGCCAGCAGAGTTACAGGGGGACATAATTCCCCCCTCCACTTT. Encoded protein: CASRVTGGHNSPLHF.

The CDR3 DNA sequence: TGTGCCAGCAGTCACAATCCAGGGGGCGATGGGTATGGCTACACCTTC. This translates into CASSHNPGGDGYGYTF. The V and J genes are TRBV27 and TRBJ1-2; 8 bases are a match to TRBD1. This CDR3 has 16 amino acids. The germline V gene has CDR1 MNHEY and CDR2 SMNVEV (reference sequence). V trimming: 5 bases; J trimming: 5 bases; junction bases outside the gene matches: 13.

This clone occurred a few times. The chain carries TRBV7-7 and TRBJ2-7; 8 bases align to TRBD1. The CDR3 covers 15 residues. Trimming removed 4 bases from V and 2 bases from J; junction bases left unmatched: 7. CDR1 is SSHAT and CDR2 is FNYEAQ in the germline V gene (reference sequence). Here the CDR3 reads CASSYGQGDTYEQYF. CDR3 bases: TGTGCCAGCAGCTATGGACAGGGAGACACCTACGAGCAGTACTTC.

This clone is large by share. This rearrangement joins TRBV6-1 to TRBJ2-1; 7 nucleotides agree with TRBD1. CDR3 length equals 13 residues. The J segment lost 4 bases and the V segment lost 8 bases, leaving 5 bases of the junction unmatched. The germline V gene encodes CDR1 MNHNS and CDR2 SASEGT. The CDR3 coding sequence is TGTGCCAGCCGGACAGGCGAATACAATGAGCAGTTCTTC. Translation: CASRTGEYNEQFF.

This clone has just a few counts. The V call is TRBV7-9, the J call TRBJ2-5; 10 nucleotides agree with TRBD2. With 5 bases clipped from V and 4 bases from J, the junction kept 13 bases outside the gene matches. This CDR3 spans 17 amino acids. Germline CDR1 is SEHNR and CDR2 is FQNEAQ (reference sequence). This CDR3 reads CASSPRTSGYGGETQYF. CDR3 nucleotides: TGTGCCAGCAGCCCTAGGACTAGCGGATACGGGGGAGAGACCCAGTACTTC.

V and J are TRBV9 and TRBJ2-3; no clear D gene. V was pared by 3 bases and J by 0 bases, with 14 bases between. The CDR3 is 16 residues long. CDR1 SGDLS and CDR2 YYNGEE come from the germline V gene. CDR3: CASSARLATSTDTQYF. The CDR3 bases are TGTGCCAGCAGCGCCCGACTCGCAACGAGCACAGATACGCAGTATTTT.

As regards this clone: Other DNA sequences in the same sample also yield this CDR3. CDR3 bases: TGTGCTAGTGGTTGGAGACAGCTCTACGAGCAGTACTTC. Translated, it gives CASGWRQLYEQYF. The chain combines TRBV12-5 with TRBJ2-7; D may be TRBD1 (5 bases). V lost 4 bases to trimming and J lost 3 bases, with 10 bases between them. The CDR3 covers 13 residues. Germline values: CDR1 LGHNT, CDR2 FRNRAP.

This clone was recorded a few times. A far more abundant clone sits one base away, making this likely a read error. The chain employs TRBV13 and TRBJ1-1, with D maybe TRBD1 (6 bases). The germline V gene has CDR1 PRHDT and CDR2 FYEKMQ (reference sequence). V lost 3 bases, J lost 0 bases, and 11 bases lay in between. This CDR3 has 15 residues. The CDR3 here is CASSLDSPVNTEAFF. CDR3 nucleotides: TGTGCCAGCAGCTTGGACAGTCCTGTGAACACTGAAGCTTTCTTT.

On this clone: The junction and the germline gene differ at one end; a read error may be behind it. This specimen includes other DNA sequences encoding the same CDR3. The chain has TRBV6-4 and TRBJ1-6, with 7 bases identical to TRBD1. The germline V gene encodes CDR1 MRHNA and CDR2 SNTAGT. This CDR3 region has 14 residues. The CDR3 reads CASRPTGDNSPLHF. The CDR3 DNA reads as TGTGCCAGCAGGCCTACAGGGGATAATTCCCCCCTCCACTTT.

The rearrangement links TRBV30 to TRBJ1-1; unclear D gene. The ends were cut back, 2 bases at V and 1 base at J, with 11 bases in the middle. Germline V gene lookup returns CDR1 GTSNPN and CDR2 SVGIG (reference sequence). This CDR3 spans 14 amino acids. The DNA for the CDR3 is TGTGCCTGGAGTTACGGGGAGGCGAACACTGAAGCTTTCTTT. It translates to CAWSYGEANTEAFF.

The rearrangement uses TRBV15 and TRBJ2-5; a weak D match, TRBD2 (5 bases). The V gene lost 3 bases and the J gene lost 1 base, with 15 bases spanning the gap. The CDR3 totals 16 residues. Germline loops: CDR1 LNHNV, CDR2 YYDKDF (reference sequence). The CDR3 spells CATSRIRTVPQETQYF. CDR3 in DNA: TGTGCCACCAGCAGGATACGGACTGTACCCCAAGAGACCCAGTACTTC.

V is TRBV10-1 and J is TRBJ1-3; the D is unclear. Germline V CDR1 and CDR2: WNHNN, SYGVQD (reference sequence). The V end lost 0 bases, the J end lost 2 bases, and 11 bases lay between the germline ends. This CDR3 spans 16 amino acids. The CDR3 spells CASSESGYGTGNTIYF. The CDR3 nucleotides are TGCGCCAGCAGTGAGTCGGGGTACGGGACTGGAAACACCATATATTTT.

This clone was found a few times. The rearrangement uses TRBV7-5 and TRBJ2-3; TRBD2, the table's D call, was not compared with the DNA. TRBV7-5 is noted as a pseudogene. This CDR3 region has 15 residues. In DNA, the CDR3 is TGTGCCAGCAGCCCACCGACGGGGGAGAGGGATACGCAGTATTTT. Its translation is CASSPPTGERDTQYF.

This clone was picked up a small number of times. This chain joins TRBV6-4 and TRBJ2-6; D possibly corresponds to TRBD2 (6 bases). This CDR3 region has 14 residues. CDR1 is MRHNA, CDR2 SNTAGT, per germline. V lost 4 bases and J 2 bases, leaving 6 bases between the germline ends. The CDR3 loop is CASSGLAGANVLTF. In DNA, the CDR3 is TGTGCCAGCAGTGGACTAGCTGGGGCCAACGTCCTGACTTTC.

The V call is TRBV5-6, the J call TRBJ1-6; D is ambiguous. The CDR3 consists of 12 residues. Germline CDR1 SGHDT, CDR2 YYEEEE. Trimming stripped 2 bases from V and 9 bases from J, with 6 bases between. CDR3 coding DNA: TGTGCCAGCAGCTTCGAGGGTTCACCCCTCCACTTT. It translates to CASSFEGSPLHF.